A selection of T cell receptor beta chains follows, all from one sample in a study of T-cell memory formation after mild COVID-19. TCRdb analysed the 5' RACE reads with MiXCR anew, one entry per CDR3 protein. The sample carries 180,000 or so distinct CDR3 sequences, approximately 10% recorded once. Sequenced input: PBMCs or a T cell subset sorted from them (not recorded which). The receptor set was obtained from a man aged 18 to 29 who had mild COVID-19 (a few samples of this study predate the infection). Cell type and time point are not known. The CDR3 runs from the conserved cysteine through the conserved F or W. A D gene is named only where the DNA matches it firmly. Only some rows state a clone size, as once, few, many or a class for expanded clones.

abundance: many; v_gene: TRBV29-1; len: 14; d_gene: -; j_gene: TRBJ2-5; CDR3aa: CSVPPLQGRETQYF; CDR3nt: TGCAGCGTTCCTCCCCTTCAGGGTAGGGAGACCCAGTACTTC
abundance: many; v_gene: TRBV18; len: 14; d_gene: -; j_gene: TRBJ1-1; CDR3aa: CASSPPGALTEAFF; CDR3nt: TGTGCCAGCTCACCACCCGGGGCCCTCACTGAAGCTTTCTTT
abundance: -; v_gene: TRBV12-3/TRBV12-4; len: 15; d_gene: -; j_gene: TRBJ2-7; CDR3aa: CASSHGPFQGYEQYF; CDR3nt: TGTGCCAGCAGCCATGGCCCTTTCCAGGGGTACGAGCAGTACTTC
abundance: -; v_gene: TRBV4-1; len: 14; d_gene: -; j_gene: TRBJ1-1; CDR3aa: CASSQREGGTEAFF; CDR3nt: TGCGCCAGCAGCCAGCGGGAGGGTGGCACTGAAGCTTTCTTT
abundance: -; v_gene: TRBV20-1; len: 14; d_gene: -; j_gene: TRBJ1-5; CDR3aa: CSAREYRNNQPQHF; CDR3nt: TGCAGTGCTAGGGAATACAGGAACAATCAGCCCCAGCATTTT
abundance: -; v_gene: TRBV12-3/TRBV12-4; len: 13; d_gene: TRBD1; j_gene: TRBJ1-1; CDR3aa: CASSFQGAGGAFF; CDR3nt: TGTGCCAGCAGTTTCCAGGGGGCGGGTGGGGCTTTCTTT
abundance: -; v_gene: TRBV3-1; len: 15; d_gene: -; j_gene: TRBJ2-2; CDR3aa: CASSQVLQAAGELFF; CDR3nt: TGTGCCAGCAGCCAAGTATTACAGGCCGCCGGGGAGCTGTTTTTT
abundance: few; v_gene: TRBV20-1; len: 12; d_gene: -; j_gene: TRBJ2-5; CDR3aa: CSYWEVQETQYF; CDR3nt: TGCAGCTACTGGGAGGTGCAGGAGACCCAGTACTTC
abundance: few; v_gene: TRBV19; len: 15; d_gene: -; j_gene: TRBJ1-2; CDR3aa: CASSPPRQLGYGYTF; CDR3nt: TGTGCCAGTAGCCCCCCGAGACAGCTCGGCTATGGCTACACCTTC
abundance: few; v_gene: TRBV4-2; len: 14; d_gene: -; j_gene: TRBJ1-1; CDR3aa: CASSQDKVRTEAFF; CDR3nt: TGTGCCAGCAGCCAAGATAAAGTCCGCACTGAAGCTTTCTTT
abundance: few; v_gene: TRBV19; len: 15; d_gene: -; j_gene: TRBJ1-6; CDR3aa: CASSPGRLAGSPLHF; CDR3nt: TGTGCCAGTAGCCCGGGGCGTCTAGCGGGGTCACCCCTCCACTTT
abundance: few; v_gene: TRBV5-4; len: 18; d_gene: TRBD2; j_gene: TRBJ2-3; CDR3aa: CASIPRGRGGASTDTQYF; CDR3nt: TGTGCCAGCATCCCCCGGGGGCGCGGGGGGGCGAGCACAGATACGCAGTATTTT
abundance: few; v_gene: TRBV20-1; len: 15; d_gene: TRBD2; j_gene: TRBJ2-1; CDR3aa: CSAREASGGRYEQFF; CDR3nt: TGCAGTGCTAGGGAGGCTAGCGGGGGGCGGTATGAGCAGTTCTTC
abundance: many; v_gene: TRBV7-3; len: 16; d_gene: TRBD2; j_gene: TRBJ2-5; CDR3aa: CASSPQAGANQETQYF; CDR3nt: TGTGCCAGCAGCCCGCAAGCGGGGGCGAACCAAGAGACCCAGTACTTC
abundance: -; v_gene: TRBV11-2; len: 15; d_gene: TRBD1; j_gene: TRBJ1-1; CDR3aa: CASSLGQGGNTEAFF; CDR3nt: TGTGCCAGCAGCTTGGGACAGGGAGGGAACACTGAAGCTTTCTTT
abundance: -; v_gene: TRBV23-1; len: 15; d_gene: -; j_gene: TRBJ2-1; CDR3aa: CASTIEQDPSGEQFF; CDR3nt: TGCGCCAGCACGATAGAACAGGATCCATCGGGTGAGCAGTTCTTC
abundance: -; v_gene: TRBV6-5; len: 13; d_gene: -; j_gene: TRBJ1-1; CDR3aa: CASSYSPRTEAFF; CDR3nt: TGTGCCAGCAGTTACTCCCCGAGGACTGAAGCTTTCTTT